Sequencing of this T cell receptor (beta chain) was carried out in a study of blood T cell repertoires in COVID-19 (TCRdb year 2020). Turning to the overall study: The collaborator samples originated in the United States, Italy and Spain and spanned the acute and convalescent phases of COVID-19. The prospective study material was composed of cDNA or gDNA derived from T cells, B-cell-depleted T cells, or PBMCs. The dataset comprised deeply sampled blood TCRbeta repertoires from subjects exposed to, actively infected with, or recovered from COVID-19. A freely available public database, intended as a resource for researchers studying the immune response to SARS-CoV-2, is where the repertoires were released. The samples were drawn from two sources: the first 160 participants of the ongoing ImmuneRACE study, and over 1,000 subjects contributed by 6 global collaborators. Sample metadata almost always included a de-identified subject ID, COVID-19 status, age in years and sex. Where HLA class I and class II types were available, the types were taken from metadata supplied by the sample provider, not from assay-based typing.

In the prospective study, participants were about 18 to 95 years old, resided in 25 or so geographic areas of the United States, and were enrolled through a virtual design. Cohort assignment in the prospective study relied on participant-reported clinical history from a screening survey and a study questionnaire. Recovered participants in ImmuneRACE Cohort 3 were defined by two consecutive negative NP/OP PCR tests, clearance by a healthcare professional, or resolution of symptoms. Each participant in the prospective study had whole blood, serum and a nasopharyngeal or oropharyngeal swab collected by mobile phlebotomists. Over an approximately 2-month period, participants in the prospective study had the option of providing additional blood draws and questionnaires. Blood samples from the prospective study were shipped frozen or at room temperature prior to DNA extraction. TCRbeta CDR3 regions were amplified from genomic DNA by means of the immunoSEQ Assay, a bias-controlled multiplex PCR. The paper's data handling went like this. The number of nucleated cells in each sample was estimated from the amplification of reference gene primers within the assay. To quantify the absolute abundance of each unique TCRbeta CDR3 rearrangement, sequence reads were collapsed and filtered. For each sample, productive Simpson clonality was calculated as the square root of Simpson's diversity index across productive rearrangements. TCRdb took this table from immuneACCESS and kept in-frame rearrangements with V and J called. Such tables lack part of the clones; where checked against another copy, unresolved V genes explain under half of the gap, and the rest is unexplained. The D gene and trimming were derived from the DNA, and the V and J assignments and clone size from that table. The sample table shows hundreds of thousands of clones, and 80% to 90% are seen once. 1% of the sample lies in the top ten.

The study at large found these results: How much clinical and demographic metadata was included differed by source and by participant, and the metadata was provided uncurated.

The trim is 4 bases for V and 6 bases for J, with a gap of 13 bases between the germline ends. Counted from cysteine to phenylalanine, this CDR3 has 13 amino acids. Only the CDR3 DNA is retained, 39 bases long and in frame from the first base. Per the germline V gene (reference sequence), LNHDA is the CDR1 and SQIVND is the CDR2. A note on this clone: It has no known antigen specificity. No base qualities exist here, and no much larger clone lies one base off it.

The chain joins TRBV19 to TRBJ2-7; a tentative D call is TRBD1 (5 bases match). Material for sequencing was PBMCs or T cells enriched from blood (not recorded which). This receptor was taken from a man in his late teens or twenties who had recovered from COVID-19. The base sequence is TGTGCCAGTAGTAGGCCAGGGCTCTCCGAGCAGTACTTC. Its protein reads: CASSRPGLSEQYF.